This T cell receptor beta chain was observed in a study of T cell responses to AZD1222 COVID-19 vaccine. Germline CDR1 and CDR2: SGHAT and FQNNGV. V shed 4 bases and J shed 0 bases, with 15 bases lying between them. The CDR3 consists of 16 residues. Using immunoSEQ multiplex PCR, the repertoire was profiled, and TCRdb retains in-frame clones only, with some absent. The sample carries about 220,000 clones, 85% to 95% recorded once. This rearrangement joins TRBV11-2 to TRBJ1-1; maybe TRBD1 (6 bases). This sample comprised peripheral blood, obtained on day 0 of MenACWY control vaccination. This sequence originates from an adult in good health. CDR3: CASSSKLQGMNTEAFF. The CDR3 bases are TGTGCCAGCAGCTCCAAATTACAGGGTATGAACACTGAAGCTTTCTTT.